The present entry profiles one T cell receptor beta chain with its context. The record originates from a study of blood T cell repertoires in COVID-19. Study-level background: Whether acute or convalescent, the COVID-19 samples came from the United States, Italy and Spain. T cells, B-cell-depleted T cells, or PBMCs provided the cDNA or gDNA that served as material.

Authors' data handling: Reference gene primers were amplified, and this amplification served to estimate nucleated cell counts. Clones were read by immunoSEQ multiplex PCR, and TCRdb kept only the in-frame ones, dropping some. Clone size and the V and J calls come from that table; the DNA yielded D and trimming. The repertoire has more than 25,000 clones, approximately 85% of them found once; the top ten carry 6.6%. This CDR3 has 11 amino acids. The V gene's germline CDR1 is MDHEN and CDR2 SYDVKM. Germline trimming cut 5 bases from V and 15 bases from J; bases unmatched to any gene: 7. The chain links TRBV28 to TRBJ1-5; 7 nucleotides match TRBD1. The receptor was isolated from a man in his 60s with active COVID-19. The source material was peripheral blood. CDR3: CASSTYRGLHF. CDR3 DNA sequence: TGTGCCAGCAGTACCTACAGGGGTTTGCATTTT.